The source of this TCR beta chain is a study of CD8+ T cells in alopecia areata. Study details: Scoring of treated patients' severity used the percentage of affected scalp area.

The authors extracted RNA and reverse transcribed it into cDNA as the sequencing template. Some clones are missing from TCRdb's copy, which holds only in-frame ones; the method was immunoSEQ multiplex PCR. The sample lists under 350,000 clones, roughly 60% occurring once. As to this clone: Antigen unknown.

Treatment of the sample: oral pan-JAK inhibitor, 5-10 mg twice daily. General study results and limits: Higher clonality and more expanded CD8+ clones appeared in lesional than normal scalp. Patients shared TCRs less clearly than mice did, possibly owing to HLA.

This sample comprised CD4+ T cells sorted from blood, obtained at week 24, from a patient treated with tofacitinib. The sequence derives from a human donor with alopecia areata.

The DNA for the CDR3 is TGCGCCAGCAGCTCTGATCTGAGGAAGGGCTCTGGCTACACCTTC. This encodes CASSSDLRKGSGYTF. This chain links TRBV5-1 with TRBJ1-2, with unresolved D. The CDR3 runs 15 residues. The germline V gene has CDR1 SGHRS and CDR2 YFSETQ. Trimming took 3 bases from V and 7 from J, leaving 19 bases between them.